This is a list of T cell receptor beta chains from one sample in a study of T cells in Graves' hyperthyroidism and ophthalmopathy. Each CDR3 protein is one row after TCRdb ran MiXCR on the multiplex PCR reads. The table has some 720,000 distinct CDR3 sequences, less than 20% seen once. Sample: blood. These receptors were taken from a man between 18 and 29 years old with Graves' hyperthyroidism. The conserved cysteine and the conserved F or W are not part of the CDR3 here. D genes are given only for firm matches.

v_call	cdr3_length	j_call	d_call	cdr3_aa
TRBV2	9	TRBJ2-1	-	ASRKLREQF
TRBV9	14	TRBJ2-3	TRBD2	ASSVGGRPDTDTQY
TRBV9	13	TRBJ2-1	-	ASSEGGGGYNEQF
TRBV3-1	13	TRBJ2-7	-	ASSPLTDRSYEQY
TRBV28	15	TRBJ2-7	TRBD1	ASSSRRDSRSFYEQY
TRBV3-1	13	TRBJ2-1	-	ASSQGPGSYNEQF
TRBV19	12	TRBJ1-5	TRBD1	ATTDRGSNQPQH
TRBV2	11	TRBJ2-7	TRBD1	ASSGQGAHEQY
TRBV20-1	8	TRBJ2-1	-	SARLNEQF
TRBV28	11	TRBJ1-2	-	ASSFREGYGYT
TRBV30	11	TRBJ1-4	-	AWSVKVGEKLF
TRBV27	12	TRBJ2-5	-	ASSLNPGGETQY
TRBV12-3/TRBV12-4	14	TRBJ2-1	TRBD2	ASNAASGSSYNEQF
TRBV28	13	TRBJ1-2	-	ASSLGGVGHYGYT
TRBV16	12	TRBJ2-1	TRBD1	ASSQDRAANEQF
TRBV7-8	10	TRBJ2-3	-	ASSRTGDTQY
TRBV28	13	TRBJ1-1	-	ASGESGATNTEAF
TRBV24-1	14	TRBJ2-3	TRBD1	ATSEPDRTGSDTQY
TRBV18	13	TRBJ2-7	-	ASSPSLGQAYEQY
TRBV18	11	TRBJ2-3	TRBD1	ASSLTGRHTQY
TRBV15	13	TRBJ1-5	-	ATSTEIVSNQPQH
TRBV12-3/TRBV12-4	10	TRBJ1-3	-	ASRPARNTIY
TRBV7-3	14	TRBJ2-7	-	ASSSNPGSLSYEQY
TRBV7-2	11	TRBJ2-3	-	ASTTVGGDTQY
TRBV5-1	12	TRBJ2-1	-	ASSLTGSYSEQF
TRBV10-2	9	TRBJ2-4	-	ASSDRREWY
TRBV2	12	TRBJ2-7	-	ASSIGLYSYEQY
TRBV6-2/TRBV6-3	12	TRBJ2-7	-	ASGVRGGVYEQY
TRBV12-3/TRBV12-4	12	TRBJ2-7	-	ASSLGGTIYEQY
TRBV7-6	14	TRBJ2-1	TRBD1	ASSLAVPGGGHEQF
TRBV15	14	TRBJ1-1	-	ATSREGTFGGTEAF
TRBV20-1	16	TRBJ2-7	TRBD1	SARGRDREEATTYEQY
TRBV28	14	TRBJ1-4	-	ASSLGKGRRDEKLF
TRBV20-1	14	TRBJ2-3	TRBD2	SARAPPGLAKNTQY
TRBV9	13	TRBJ2-7	-	ASSVGSGSYYEQY
TRBV7-2	11	TRBJ2-7	-	ASSLGGGGEQY
TRBV2	11	TRBJ1-2	TRBD1	ASSKNRGSGYT
TRBV9	16	TRBJ2-2	TRBD2	ASSSPGRGEGNTGELF
TRBV10-3	13	TRBJ2-7	-	AISEEREVPSEQY
TRBV18	14	TRBJ2-3	-	ASSPPAARSTDTQY
TRBV28	12	TRBJ1-1	-	ASSFDGRSTEAF
TRBV20-1	14	TRBJ2-3	TRBD2	SARDFSGSVTDTQY
TRBV7-9	13	TRBJ2-3	-	ASSPLGVVMDTQY
TRBV2	13	TRBJ1-6	-	ASTRGAGYNSPLH
TRBV20-1	16	TRBJ1-5	TRBD1	SAVRTRELQGKDQPQH
TRBV2	10	TRBJ1-1	-	ASSESPLEAF
TRBV7-7	10	TRBJ2-1	-	ASSLLSGEQF
TRBV28	12	TRBJ2-5	-	ASTLDGTQETQY
TRBV20-1	11	TRBJ2-5	TRBD2	SGLAGGPETQY
TRBV18	12	TRBJ2-5	-	ASSPRAFQETQY
TRBV28	12	TRBJ1-5	-	ASSLTRADQPQH
TRBV3-1	11	TRBJ2-1	-	ASSQDEVNEQF